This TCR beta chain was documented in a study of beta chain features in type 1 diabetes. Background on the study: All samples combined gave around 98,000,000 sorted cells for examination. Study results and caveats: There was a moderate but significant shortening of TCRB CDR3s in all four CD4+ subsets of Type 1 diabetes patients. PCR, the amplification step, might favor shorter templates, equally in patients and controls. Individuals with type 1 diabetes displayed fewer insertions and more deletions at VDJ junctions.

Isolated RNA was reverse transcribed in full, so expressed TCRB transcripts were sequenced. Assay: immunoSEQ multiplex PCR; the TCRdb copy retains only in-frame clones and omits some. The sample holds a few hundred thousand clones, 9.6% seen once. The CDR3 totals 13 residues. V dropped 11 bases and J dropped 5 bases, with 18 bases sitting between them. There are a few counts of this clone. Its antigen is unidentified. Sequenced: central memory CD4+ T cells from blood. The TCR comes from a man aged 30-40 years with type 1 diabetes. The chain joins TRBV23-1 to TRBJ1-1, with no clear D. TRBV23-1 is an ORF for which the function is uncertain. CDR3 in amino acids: CADPGVRGTEAFF. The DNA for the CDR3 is TGCGCCGACCCTGGGGTGAGAGGAACTGAAGCTTTCTTT.